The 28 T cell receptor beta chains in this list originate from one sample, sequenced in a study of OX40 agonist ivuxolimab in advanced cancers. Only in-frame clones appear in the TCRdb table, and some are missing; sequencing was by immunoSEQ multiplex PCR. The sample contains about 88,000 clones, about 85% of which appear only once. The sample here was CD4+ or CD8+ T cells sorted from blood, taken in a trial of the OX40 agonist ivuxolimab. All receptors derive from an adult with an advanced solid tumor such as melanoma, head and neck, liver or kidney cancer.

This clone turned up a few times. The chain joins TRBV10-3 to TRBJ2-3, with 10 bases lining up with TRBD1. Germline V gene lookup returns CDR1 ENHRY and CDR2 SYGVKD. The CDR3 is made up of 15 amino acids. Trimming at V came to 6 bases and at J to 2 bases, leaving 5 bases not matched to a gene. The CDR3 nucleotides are TGTGCCATCAGGGGGGACAGGGGTGACACAGATACGCAGTATTTT. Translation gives CAIRGDRGDTDTQYF.

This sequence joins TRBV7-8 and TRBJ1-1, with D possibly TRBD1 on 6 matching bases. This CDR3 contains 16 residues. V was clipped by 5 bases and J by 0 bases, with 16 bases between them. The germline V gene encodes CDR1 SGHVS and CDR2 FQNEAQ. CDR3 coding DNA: TGTGCCAGCAGCATGGCCAGGGGAGCGGTGAACACTGAAGCTTTCTTT. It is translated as CASSMARGAVNTEAFF.

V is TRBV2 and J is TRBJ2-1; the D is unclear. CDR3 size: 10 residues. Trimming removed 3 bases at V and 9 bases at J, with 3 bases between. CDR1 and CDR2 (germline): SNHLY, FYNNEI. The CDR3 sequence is CASSDGEQFF. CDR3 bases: TGTGCCAGCAGTGACGGTGAGCAGTTCTTC.

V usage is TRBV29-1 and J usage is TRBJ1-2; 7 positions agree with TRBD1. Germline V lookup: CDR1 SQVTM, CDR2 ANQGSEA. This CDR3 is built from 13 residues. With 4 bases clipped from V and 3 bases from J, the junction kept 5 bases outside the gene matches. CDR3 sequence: CSVVTGVDYGYTF. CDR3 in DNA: TGCAGCGTTGTTACAGGGGTGGACTATGGCTACACCTTC.

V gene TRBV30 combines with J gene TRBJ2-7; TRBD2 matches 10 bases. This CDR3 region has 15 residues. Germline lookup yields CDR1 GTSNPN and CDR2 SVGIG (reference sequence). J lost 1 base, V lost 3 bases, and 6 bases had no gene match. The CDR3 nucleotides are TGTGCCTGGAGCCTGGGACTAGCGATTTCCTACGAGCAGTACTTC. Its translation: CAWSLGLAISYEQYF.

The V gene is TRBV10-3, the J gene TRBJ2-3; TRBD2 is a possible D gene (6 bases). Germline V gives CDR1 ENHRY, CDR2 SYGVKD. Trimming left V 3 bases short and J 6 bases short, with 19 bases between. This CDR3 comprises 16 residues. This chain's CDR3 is CAISDEGLASHDTQYF. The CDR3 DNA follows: TGTGCCATCAGTGATGAAGGGCTAGCGAGCCACGATACGCAGTATTTT.

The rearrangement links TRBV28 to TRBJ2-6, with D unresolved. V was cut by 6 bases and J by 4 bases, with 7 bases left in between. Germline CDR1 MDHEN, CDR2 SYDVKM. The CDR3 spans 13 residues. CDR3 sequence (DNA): TGTGCCAGCAGACTGATAGGGGCCAACGTCCTGACTTTC. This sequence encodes CASRLIGANVLTF.

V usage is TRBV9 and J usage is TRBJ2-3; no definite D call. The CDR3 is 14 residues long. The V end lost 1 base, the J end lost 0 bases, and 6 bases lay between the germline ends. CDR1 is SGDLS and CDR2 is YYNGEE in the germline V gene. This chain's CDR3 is CASSVRPSTDTQYF. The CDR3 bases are TGTGCCAGCAGCGTACGTCCGAGCACAGATACGCAGTATTTT.

The CDR3 sequence is CASSQGGGGYEQYF. Here the CDR3 DNA reads TGTGCCAGCAGCCAAGGGGGCGGGGGCTACGAGCAGTACTTC. This chain links TRBV14 with TRBJ2-7, with 7 positions matching TRBD2. Germline loops: CDR1 SGHDN, CDR2 FVKESK. V lost 1 base to trimming and J lost 3 bases; unmatched junction nucleotides: 3. The CDR3 has 14 residues.

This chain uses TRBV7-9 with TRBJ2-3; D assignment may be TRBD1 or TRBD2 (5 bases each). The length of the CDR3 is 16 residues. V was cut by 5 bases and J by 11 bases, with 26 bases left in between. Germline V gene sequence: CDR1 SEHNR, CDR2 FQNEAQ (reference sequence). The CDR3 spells CASSERGPEGFEGQYF. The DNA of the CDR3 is TGTGCCAGCAGCGAAAGGGGTCCAGAGGGCTTTGAGGGGCAGTATTTT.

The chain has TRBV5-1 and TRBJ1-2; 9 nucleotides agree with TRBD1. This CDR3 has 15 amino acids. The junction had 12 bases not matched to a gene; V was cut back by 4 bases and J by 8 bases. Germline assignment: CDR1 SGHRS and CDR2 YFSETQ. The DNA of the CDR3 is TGCGCCAGCAGCATCACCGGGACAGGGACAGGAGGCTACACCTTC. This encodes CASSITGTGTGGYTF.

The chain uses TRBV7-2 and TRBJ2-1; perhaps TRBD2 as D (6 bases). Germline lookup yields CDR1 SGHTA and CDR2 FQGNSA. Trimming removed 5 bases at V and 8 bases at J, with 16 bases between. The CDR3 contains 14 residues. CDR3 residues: CASSPFRGADEQFF. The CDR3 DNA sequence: TGTGCCAGCAGCCCTTTTCGCGGGGCGGATGAGCAGTTCTTC.

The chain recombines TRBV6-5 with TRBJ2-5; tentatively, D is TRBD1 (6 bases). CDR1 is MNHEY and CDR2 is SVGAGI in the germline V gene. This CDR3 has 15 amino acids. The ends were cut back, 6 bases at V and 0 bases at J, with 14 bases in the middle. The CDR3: CASSPGQLYQETQYF. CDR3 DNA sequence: TGTGCCAGCAGCCCCGGACAGCTCTACCAAGAGACCCAGTACTTC.

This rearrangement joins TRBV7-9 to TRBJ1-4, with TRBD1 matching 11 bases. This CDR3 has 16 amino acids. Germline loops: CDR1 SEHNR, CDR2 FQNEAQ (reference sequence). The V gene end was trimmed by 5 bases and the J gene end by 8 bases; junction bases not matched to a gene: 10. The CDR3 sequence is CASSANLGTGGEKLFF. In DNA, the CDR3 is TGTGCCAGCAGCGCCAACCTTGGGACAGGGGGAGAAAAACTGTTTTTT.

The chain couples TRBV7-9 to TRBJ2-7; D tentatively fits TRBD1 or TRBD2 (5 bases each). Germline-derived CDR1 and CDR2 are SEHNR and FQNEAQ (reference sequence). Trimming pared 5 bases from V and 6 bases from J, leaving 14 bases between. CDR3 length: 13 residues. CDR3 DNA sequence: TGTGCCAGCAGCACCGCCGGGGCCCCCGAGCAGTACTTC. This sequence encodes CASSTAGAPEQYF.

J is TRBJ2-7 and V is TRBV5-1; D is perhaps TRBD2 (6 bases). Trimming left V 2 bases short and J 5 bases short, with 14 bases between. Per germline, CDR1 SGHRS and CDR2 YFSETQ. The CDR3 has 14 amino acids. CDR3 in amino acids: CASSFRWGRNEQYF. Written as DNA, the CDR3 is TGCGCCAGCAGCTTCAGGTGGGGGAGGAACGAGCAGTACTTC. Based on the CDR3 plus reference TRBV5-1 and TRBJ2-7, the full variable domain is KAGVTQTPRYLIKTRGQQVTLSCSPISGHRSVSWYQQTPGQGLQFLFEYFSETQRNKGNFPGRFSGRQFSNSRSEMNVSTLELGDSALYLCASSFRWGRNEQYFGPGTRLTVT.

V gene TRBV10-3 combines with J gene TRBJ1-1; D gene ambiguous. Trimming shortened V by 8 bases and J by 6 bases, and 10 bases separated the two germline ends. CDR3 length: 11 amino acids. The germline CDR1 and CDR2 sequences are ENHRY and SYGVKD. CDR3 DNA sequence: TGTGCCATCGGATCGGAGGCTGAAGCTTTCTTT. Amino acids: CAIGSEAEAFF.

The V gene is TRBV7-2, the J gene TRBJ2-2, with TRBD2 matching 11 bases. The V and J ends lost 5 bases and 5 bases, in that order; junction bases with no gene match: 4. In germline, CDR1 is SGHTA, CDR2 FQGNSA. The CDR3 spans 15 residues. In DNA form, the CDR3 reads TGTGCCAGCAGCAGCACTAGCGGGAGAACCGGGGAGCTGTTTTTT. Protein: CASSSTSGRTGELFF.

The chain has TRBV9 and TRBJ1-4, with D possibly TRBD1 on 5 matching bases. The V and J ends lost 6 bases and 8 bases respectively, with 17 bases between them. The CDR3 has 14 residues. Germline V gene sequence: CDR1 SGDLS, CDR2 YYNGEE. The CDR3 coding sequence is TGTGCCAGCAACTCGGGGGGTTTTTGGGAAAAACTGTTTTTT. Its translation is CASNSGGFWEKLFF.

The CDR3 bases are TGTGCCAGCAGTATCCTAGCGGGGGTGATGGGGGAGCAGTACTTC. Its translation: CASSILAGVMGEQYF. V usage is TRBV27 and J usage is TRBJ2-7; 10 bases are a match to TRBD2. CDR1 and CDR2 (germline): MNHEY, SMNVEV (reference sequence). The CDR3 is made up of 15 amino acids. V shed 5 bases, J shed 7 bases, and the junction held 11 bases outside the gene matches.

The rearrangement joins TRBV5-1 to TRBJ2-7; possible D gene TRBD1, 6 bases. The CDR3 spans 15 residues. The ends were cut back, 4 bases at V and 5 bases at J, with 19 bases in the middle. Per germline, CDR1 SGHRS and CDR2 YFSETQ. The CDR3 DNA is TGCGCCAGCAGCCCAACCTCCGGGACACGTAACGAGCAGTACTTC. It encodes CASSPTSGTRNEQYF.

The CDR3 is CASSLGGDGPDTQYF. The CDR3 nucleotides read TGTGCCAGCAGCTTAGGTGGCGATGGCCCAGATACGCAGTATTTT. The gene calls are TRBV7-9 and TRBJ2-3, with D unresolved. The CDR3 is 15 amino acids. V was clipped by 1 base and J by 4 bases, with 12 bases between them. The germline V gene has CDR1 SEHNR and CDR2 FQNEAQ (reference sequence).

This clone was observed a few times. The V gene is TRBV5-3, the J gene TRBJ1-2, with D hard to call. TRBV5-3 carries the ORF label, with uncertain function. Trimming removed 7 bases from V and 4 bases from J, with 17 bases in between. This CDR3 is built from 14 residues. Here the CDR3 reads CAREALGSRYGYTF. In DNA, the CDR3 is TGTGCCAGAGAAGCTCTGGGCTCTCGCTATGGCTACACCTTC.

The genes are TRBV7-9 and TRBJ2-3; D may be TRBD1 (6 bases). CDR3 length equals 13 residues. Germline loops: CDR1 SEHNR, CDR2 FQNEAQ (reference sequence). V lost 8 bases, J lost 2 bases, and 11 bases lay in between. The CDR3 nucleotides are TGTGCCAGCGCCCGACAGGCCACAGATACGCAGTATTTT. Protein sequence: CASARQATDTQYF.

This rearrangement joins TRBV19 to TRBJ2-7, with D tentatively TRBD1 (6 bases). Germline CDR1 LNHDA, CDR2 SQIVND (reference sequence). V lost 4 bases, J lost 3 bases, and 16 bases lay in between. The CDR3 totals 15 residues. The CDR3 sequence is CASSKPGQDLYEQYF. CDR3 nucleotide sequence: TGTGCCAGTAGTAAACCGGGACAAGACCTCTACGAGCAGTACTTC.

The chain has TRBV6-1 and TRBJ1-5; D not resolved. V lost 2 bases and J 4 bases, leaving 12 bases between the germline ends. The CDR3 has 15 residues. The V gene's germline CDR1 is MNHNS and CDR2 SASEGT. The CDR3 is CASSERLGRNQPQHF. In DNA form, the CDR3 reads TGTGCCAGCAGTGAACGGCTAGGGAGGAATCAGCCCCAGCATTTT.

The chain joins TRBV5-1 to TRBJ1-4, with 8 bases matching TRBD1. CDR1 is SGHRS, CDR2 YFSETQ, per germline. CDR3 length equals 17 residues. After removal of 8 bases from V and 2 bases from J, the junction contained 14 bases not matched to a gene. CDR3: CASSLTPGGATNEKLFF. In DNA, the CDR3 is TGCGCCAGTTCACTGACACCAGGGGGCGCGACTAATGAAAAACTGTTTTTT. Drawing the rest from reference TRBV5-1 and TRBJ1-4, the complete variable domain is KAGVTQTPRYLIKTRGQQVTLSCSPISGHRSVSWYQQTPGQGLQFLFEYFSETQRNKGNFPGRFSGRQFSNSRSEMNVSTLELGDSALYLCASSLTPGGATNEKLFFGSGTQLSVL.

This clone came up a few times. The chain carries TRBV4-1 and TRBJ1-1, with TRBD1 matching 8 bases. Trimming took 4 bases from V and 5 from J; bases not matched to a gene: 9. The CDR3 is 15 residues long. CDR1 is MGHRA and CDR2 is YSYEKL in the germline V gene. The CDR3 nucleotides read TGCGCCAGCAGCCCTCCCGACAGGGGAGGGACTGAAGCTTTCTTT. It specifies CASSPPDRGGTEAFF.